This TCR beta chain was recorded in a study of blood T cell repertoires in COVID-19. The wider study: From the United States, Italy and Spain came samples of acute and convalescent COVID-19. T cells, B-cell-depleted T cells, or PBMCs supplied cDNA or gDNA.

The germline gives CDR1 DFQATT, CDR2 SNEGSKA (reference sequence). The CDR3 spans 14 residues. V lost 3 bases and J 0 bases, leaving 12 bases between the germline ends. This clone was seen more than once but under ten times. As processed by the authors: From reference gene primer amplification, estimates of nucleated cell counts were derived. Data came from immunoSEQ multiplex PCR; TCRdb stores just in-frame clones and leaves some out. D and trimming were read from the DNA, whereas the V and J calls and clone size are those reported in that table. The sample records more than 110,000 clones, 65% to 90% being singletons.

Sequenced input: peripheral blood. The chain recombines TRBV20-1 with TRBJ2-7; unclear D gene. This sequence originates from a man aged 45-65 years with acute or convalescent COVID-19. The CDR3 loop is CSASHSPASYEQYF. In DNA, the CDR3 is TGCAGTGCTAGTCACAGTCCGGCCTCCTACGAGCAGTACTTC.